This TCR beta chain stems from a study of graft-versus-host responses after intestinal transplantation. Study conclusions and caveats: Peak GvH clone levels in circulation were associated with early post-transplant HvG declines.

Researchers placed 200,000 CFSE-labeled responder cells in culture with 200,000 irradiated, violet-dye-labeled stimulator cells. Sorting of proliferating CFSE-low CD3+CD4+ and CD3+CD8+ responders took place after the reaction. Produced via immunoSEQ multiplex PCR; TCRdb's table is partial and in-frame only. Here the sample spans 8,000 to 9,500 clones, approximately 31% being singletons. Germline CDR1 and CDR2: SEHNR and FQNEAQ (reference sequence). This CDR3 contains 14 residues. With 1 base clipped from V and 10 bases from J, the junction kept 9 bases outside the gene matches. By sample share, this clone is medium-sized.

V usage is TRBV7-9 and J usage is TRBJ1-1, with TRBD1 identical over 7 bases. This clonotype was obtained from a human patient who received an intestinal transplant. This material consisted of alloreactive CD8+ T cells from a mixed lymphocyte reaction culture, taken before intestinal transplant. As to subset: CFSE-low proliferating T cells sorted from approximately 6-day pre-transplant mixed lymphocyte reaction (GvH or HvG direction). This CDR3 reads CASSLVTGQIGAFF. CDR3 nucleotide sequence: TGTGCCAGCAGCTTAGTTACGGGACAGATAGGAGCTTTCTTT. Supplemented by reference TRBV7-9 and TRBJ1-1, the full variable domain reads DTGVSQNPRHKITKRGQNVTFRCDPISEHNRLYWYRQTLGQGPEFLTYFQNEAQLEKSRLLSDRFSAERPKGSFSTLEIQRTEQGDSAMYLCASSLVTGQIGAFFGQGTRLTVV.